This T cell receptor (beta chain) originates from a study of identical twins. Trimming took 3 bases from V and 1 from J, leaving 9 bases between them. There are 14 residues in the CDR3. TCRdb called the 5' RACE reads again in MiXCR, with one record for every CDR3 protein. The sample holds around 530,000 distinct CDR3 sequences; around 15% are singletons and the top ten take about 0.4%. There are a few counts of this clonotype. This sample also belongs to another study, concerning yellow fever vaccine responses in identical twins.

This clonotype was obtained from a woman under 30 in good health. The chain employs TRBV12-3 or TRBV12-4 and TRBJ1-2; maybe TRBD1 (5 bases). Material for sequencing was CD4+ T cells sorted from blood. In nucleotides, the CDR3 is TGTGCCAGCAGTTTCGGGACGGATAACTATGGCTACACCTTC. Protein product: CASSFGTDNYGYTF.